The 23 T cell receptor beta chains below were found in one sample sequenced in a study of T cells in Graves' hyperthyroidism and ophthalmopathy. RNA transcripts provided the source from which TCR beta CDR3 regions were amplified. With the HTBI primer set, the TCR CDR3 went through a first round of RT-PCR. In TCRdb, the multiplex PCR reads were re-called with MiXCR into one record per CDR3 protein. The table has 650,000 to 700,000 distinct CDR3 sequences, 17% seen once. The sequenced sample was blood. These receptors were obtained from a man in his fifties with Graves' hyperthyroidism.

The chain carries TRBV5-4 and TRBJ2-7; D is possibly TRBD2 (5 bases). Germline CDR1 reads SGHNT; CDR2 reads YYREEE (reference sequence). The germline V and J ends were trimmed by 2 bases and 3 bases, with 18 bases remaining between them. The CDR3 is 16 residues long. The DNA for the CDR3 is TGTGCCAGCAGCTTTAAGACCTACGGGATCTACTACGAGCAGTACTTC. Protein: CASSFKTYGIYYEQYF.

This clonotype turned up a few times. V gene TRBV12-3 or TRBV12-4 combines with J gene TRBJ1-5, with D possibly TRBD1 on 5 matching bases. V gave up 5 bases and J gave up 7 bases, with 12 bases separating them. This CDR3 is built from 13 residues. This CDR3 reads CASSGAGWQPQHF. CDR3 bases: TGTGCCAGCAGTGGGGCAGGGTGGCAGCCCCAGCATTTT.

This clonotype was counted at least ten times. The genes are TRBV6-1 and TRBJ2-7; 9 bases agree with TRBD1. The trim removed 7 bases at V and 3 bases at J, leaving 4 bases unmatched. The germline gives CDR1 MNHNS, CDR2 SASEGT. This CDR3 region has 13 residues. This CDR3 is CASTMTGGYEQYF. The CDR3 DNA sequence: TGTGCCAGCACCATGACAGGGGGCTACGAGCAGTACTTC.

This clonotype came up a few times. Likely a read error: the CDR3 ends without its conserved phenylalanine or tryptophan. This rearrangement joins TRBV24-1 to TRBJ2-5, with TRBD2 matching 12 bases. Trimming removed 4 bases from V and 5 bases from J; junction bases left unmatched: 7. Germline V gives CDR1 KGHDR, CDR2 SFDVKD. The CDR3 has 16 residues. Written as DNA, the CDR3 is TGTGCCACCAGTGACTGGACTAGCGGGACATCTGAGACCCAGTACCTC. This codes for CATSDWTSGTSETQYL.

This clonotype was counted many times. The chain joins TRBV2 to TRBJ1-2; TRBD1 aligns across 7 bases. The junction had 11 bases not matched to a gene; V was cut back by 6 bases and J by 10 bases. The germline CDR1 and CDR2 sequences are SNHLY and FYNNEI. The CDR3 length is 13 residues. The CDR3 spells CASRRQGDGSYTF. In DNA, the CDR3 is TGTGCCAGCAGAAGACAGGGTGACGGATCCTACACCTTC. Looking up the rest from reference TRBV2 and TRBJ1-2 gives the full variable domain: EPEVTQTPSHQVTQMGQEVILRCVPISNHLYFYWYRQILGQKVEFLVSFYNNEISEKSEIFDDQFSVERPDGSNFTLKIRSTKLEDSAMYFCASRRQGDGSYTFGSGTRLTVV.

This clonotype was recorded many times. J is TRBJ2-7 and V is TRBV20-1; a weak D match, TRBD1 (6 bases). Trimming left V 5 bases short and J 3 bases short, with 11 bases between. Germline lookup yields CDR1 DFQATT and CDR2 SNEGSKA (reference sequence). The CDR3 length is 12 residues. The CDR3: CSARTEIYEQYF. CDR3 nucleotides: TGCAGTGCTCGGACAGAGATCTACGAGCAGTACTTC.

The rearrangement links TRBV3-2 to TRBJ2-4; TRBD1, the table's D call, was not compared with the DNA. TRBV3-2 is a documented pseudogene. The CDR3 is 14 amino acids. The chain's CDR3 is CASSPPGQGNIQYF. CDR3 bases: TGTGCCAGCAGCCCCCCGGGACAGGGAAACATTCAGTACTTC.

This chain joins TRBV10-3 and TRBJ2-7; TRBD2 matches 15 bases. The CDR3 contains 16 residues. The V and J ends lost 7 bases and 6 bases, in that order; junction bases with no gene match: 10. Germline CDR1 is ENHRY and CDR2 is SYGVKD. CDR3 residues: CAIKQPGLAGGGEQYF. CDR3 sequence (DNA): TGTGCCATCAAGCAGCCGGGACTAGCGGGAGGAGGCGAGCAGTACTTC.

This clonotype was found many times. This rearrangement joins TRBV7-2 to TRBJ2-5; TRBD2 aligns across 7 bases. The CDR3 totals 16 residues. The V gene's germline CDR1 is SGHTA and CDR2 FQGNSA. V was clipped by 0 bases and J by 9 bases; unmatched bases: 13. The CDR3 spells CASSLASGLGSRAQYF. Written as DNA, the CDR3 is TGTGCCAGCAGCTTAGCGAGTGGACTAGGGTCGAGGGCCCAGTACTTC.

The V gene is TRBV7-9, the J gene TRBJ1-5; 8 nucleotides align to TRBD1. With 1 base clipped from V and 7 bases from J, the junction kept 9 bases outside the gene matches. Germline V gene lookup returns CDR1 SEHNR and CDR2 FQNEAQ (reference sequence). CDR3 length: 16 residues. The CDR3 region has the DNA TGTGCCAGCAGCTTAGAAACAGGGGGGGTGAGGCAGCCCCAGCATTTT. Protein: CASSLETGGVRQPQHF.

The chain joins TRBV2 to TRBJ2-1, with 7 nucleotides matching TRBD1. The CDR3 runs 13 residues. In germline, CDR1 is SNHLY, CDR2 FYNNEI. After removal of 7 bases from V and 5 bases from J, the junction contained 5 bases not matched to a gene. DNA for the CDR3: TGTGCCAGCAAGGGACAGTTAAACAATGAGCAGTTCTTC. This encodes CASKGQLNNEQFF.

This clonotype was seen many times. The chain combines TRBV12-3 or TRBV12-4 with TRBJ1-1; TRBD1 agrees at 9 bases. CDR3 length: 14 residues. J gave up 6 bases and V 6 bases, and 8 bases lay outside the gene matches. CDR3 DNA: TGTGCCAGCAGGCGAACAGGGGGCCATTCTGAAGCTTTCTTT. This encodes CASRRTGGHSEAFF.

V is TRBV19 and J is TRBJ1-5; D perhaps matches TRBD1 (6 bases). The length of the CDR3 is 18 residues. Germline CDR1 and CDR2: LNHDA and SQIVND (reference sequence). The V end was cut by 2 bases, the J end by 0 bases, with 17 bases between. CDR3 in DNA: TGTGCCAGTAGTATATCGGCCAGGGGCCCGTATAGCAATCAGCCCCAGCATTTT. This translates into CASSISARGPYSNQPQHF. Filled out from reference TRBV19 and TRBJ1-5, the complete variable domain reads DGGITQSPKYLFRKEGQNVTLSCEQNLNHDAMYWYRQDPGQGLRLIYYSQIVNDFQKGDIAEGYSVSREKKESFPLTVTSAQKNPTAFYLCASSISARGPYSNQPQHFGDGTRLSIL.

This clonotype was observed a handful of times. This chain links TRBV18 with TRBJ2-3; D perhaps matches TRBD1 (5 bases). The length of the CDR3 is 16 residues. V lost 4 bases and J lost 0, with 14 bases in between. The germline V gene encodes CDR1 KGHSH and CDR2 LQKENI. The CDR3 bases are TGTGCCAGCTCACTGGGGCGACCCTTAAGCACAGATACGCAGTATTTT. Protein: CASSLGRPLSTDTQYF.

CDR3 amino acids: CASSTLLAGAQETQYF. In nucleotides, the CDR3 is TGTGCCAGCAGCACCCTCTTAGCGGGAGCCCAAGAGACCCAGTACTTC. The V call is TRBV27, the J call TRBJ2-5, with 9 positions matching TRBD2. Germline V gene data show CDR1 as MNHEY and CDR2 as SMNVEV (reference sequence). The length of the CDR3 is 16 residues. Losses at the gene ends were 6 bases for V and 1 base for J; bases not matched to a gene: 9.

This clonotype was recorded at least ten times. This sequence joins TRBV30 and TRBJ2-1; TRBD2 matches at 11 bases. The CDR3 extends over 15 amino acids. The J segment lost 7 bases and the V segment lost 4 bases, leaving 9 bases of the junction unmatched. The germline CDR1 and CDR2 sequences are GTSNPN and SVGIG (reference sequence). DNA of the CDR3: TGTGCCTGGATAATGACTAGCGGGGTTAGGAATGAGCAGTTCTTC. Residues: CAWIMTSGVRNEQFF. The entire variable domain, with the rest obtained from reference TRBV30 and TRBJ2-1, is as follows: SQTIHQWPATLVQPVGSPLSLECTVEGTSNPNLYWYRQAAGRGLQLLFYSVGIGQISSEVPQNLSASRPQDRQFILSSKKLLLSDSGFYLCAWIMTSGVRNEQFFGPGTRLTVL.

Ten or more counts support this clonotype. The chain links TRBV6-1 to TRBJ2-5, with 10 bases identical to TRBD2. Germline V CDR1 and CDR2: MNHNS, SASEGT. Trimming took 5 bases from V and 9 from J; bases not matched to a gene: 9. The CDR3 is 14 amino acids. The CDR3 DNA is TGTGCCAGCAGTCTCGGGCTAGCGGGAGTAGCCCAGTACTTC. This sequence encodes CASSLGLAGVAQYF.

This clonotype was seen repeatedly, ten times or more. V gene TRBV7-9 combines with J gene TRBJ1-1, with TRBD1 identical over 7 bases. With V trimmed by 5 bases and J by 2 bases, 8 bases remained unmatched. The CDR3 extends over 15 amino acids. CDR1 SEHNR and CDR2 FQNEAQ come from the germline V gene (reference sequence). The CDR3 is CASSPRQGTNTEAFF. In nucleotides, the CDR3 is TGTGCCAGCAGCCCAAGACAGGGAACTAACACTGAAGCTTTCTTT.

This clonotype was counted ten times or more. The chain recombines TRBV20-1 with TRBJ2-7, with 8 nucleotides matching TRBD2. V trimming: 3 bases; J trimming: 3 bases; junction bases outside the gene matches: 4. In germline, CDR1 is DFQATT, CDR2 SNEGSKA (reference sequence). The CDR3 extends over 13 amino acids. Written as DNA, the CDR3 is TGCAGTGCTAGTAGCGGGAATGGCTACGAGCAGTACTTC. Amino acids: CSASSGNGYEQYF.

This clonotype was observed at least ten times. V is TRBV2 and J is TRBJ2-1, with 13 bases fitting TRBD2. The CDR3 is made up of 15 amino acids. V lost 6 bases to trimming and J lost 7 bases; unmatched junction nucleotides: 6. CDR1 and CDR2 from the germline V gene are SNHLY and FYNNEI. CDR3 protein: CASSTSGRARNEQFF. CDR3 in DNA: TGTGCCAGCAGCACTAGCGGGAGGGCCCGGAATGAGCAGTTCTTC.

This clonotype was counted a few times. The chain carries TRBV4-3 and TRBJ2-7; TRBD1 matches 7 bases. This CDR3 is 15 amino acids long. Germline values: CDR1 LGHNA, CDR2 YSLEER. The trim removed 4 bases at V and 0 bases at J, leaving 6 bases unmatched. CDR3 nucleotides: TGCGCCAGCAGCCTCTACCGGGACAGCTCCTACGAGCAGTACTTC. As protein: CASSLYRDSSYEQYF.

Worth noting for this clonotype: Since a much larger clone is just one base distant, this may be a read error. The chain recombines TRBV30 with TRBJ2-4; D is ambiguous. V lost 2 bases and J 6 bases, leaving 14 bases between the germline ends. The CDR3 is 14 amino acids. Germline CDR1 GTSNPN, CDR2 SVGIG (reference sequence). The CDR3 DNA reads TGTGCCTGGAGTAGGGTAGGATCGACAAACATTCAGTACTTC. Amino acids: CAWSRVGSTNIQYF.

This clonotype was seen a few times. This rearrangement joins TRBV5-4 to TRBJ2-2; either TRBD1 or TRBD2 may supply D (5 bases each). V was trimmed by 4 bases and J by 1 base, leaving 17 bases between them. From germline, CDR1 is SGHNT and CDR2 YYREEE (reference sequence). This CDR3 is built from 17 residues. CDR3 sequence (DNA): TGTGCCAGCAGCGGGGACGGACGAATGGGGAACACCGGGGAGCTGTTTTTT. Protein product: CASSGDGRMGNTGELFF. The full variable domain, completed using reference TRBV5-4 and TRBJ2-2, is ETGVTQSPTHLIKTRGQQVTLRCSSQSGHNTVSWYQQALGQGPQFIFQYYREEENGRGNFPPRFSGLQFPNYSSELNVNALELDDSALYLCASSGDGRMGNTGELFFGEGSRLTVL.